This T cell receptor (beta chain) appears in the sequencing data of a study of T cells in Graves' hyperthyroidism and ophthalmopathy. CDR3 size: 18 residues. V dropped 2 bases and J dropped 4; count of bases not matched to a gene: 9. Germline loops: CDR1 KGHDR, CDR2 SFDVKD. Calling Graves' hyperthyroidism stable meant ophthalmopathy did not progress within 18 months. These patients, aged 18 to 65, had recently diagnosed hyperthyroidism lasting under 2 months. Points on this clonotype: No antigen is known for it.

Amplification targeted TCR beta CDR3 regions from RNA transcripts. Using the HTBI primer set, a first-round RT-PCR was run on the TCR CDR3. TCRdb ran MiXCR on the multiplex PCR reads and lists one entry per CDR3 protein. This table has about 580,000 distinct CDR3 sequences, 40% to 55% appearing once. Findings of the study overall: A model using 13 V-J features told ophthalmopathy apart from stable hyperthyroidism. Within blood appeared most thyroid clonotypes that had expanded above 0.001.

The chain uses TRBV24-1 and TRBJ2-1; the match to TRBD2 covers 11 bases. This receptor was obtained from a woman younger than 35 with Graves' hyperthyroidism. The source material was peripheral blood or thyroid tissue (not recorded which). This chain's CDR3 is CATSDYSGRGLLYNEQFF. DNA for the CDR3: TGTGCCACCAGTGATTATAGCGGGAGGGGCCTCCTATACAATGAGCAGTTCTTC.